These T cell receptor beta chains were read from a single sample in a study of cytomegalovirus exposure and HLA in healthy donors. Libraries were prepared by immunoSEQ multiplex PCR; TCRdb keeps only in-frame clonotypes and omits some of them. Among about 230,000 clones listed, just under 85% were seen once. The material sequenced was PBMCs. Receptor source: a middle-aged woman in good health and CMV-seronegative. Both conserved end residues are part of each CDR3. A D gene is named only where the DNA matches it firmly. The size of a clone is reported for some rows only, either as once, few or many, or as a class for expanded clones.

abundance	d_gene	j_gene	v_gene	CDR3aa	CDR3nt
few	TRBD1	TRBJ1-3	TRBV19	CASSPGTGGNTIYF	TGTGCCAGTAGTCCCGGGACAGGGGGAAACACCATATATTTT
NA	NA	TRBJ2-1	TRBV25-1	CASSSTRDRYNEQFF	TGTGCCAGCAGTTCGACTAGGGACCGGTACAATGAGCAGTTCTTC
NA	NA	TRBJ1-1	TRBV7-9	CASSLVGVTEAFF	TGTGCCAGCAGCTTAGTAGGGGTCACTGAAGCTTTCTTT
once	TRBD1	TRBJ1-5	TRBV6-5	CTSSTDRASQPQHF	TGTACCAGCAGCACAGACAGGGCTTCTCAGCCCCAGCATTTT
NA	TRBD1	TRBJ2-2	TRBV18	CASSPSTGPPGELFF	TGTGCCAGCTCACCTTCGACAGGGCCCCCCGGGGAGCTGTTTTTT
NA	NA	TRBJ1-5	TRBV21-1	CASSSRLRAQGQNQPQHF	TGTGCCAGCAGCAGCCGGCTCCGGGCTCAAGGACAAAATCAGCCCCAGCATTTT
NA	NA	TRBJ2-2	TRBV5-1	CASSRPGQNTGELFF	TGCGCCAGCAGCCGCCCGGGACAGAACACCGGGGAGCTGTTTTTT
NA	NA	TRBJ2-1	TRBV21-1	CASSKGDFSYNEQFF	TGTGCCAGCAGCAAAGGGGACTTCTCCTACAATGAGCAGTTCTTC
NA	NA	TRBJ2-1	TRBV19	CASSLRDTYNEQFF	TGTGCCAGTAGTCTCCGGGACACTTACAATGAGCAGTTCTTC
NA	TRBD1	TRBJ1-2	TRBV5-1	CASSLVATGAVYTF	TGCGCCAGCAGCTTGGTTGCGACAGGGGCGGTTTACACCTTC
NA	NA	TRBJ1-2	TRBV20-1	CSARTVGYTF	TGCAGTGCTAGGACAGTTGGCTACACCTTC
NA	NA	TRBJ1-2	TRBV5-6	CASIPASGDRAGYTF	TGTGCCAGCATCCCAGCGTCCGGGGATCGAGCTGGCTACACCTTC
NA	TRBD1	TRBJ2-5	TRBV11-3	CASSPGQGGETQYF	TGTGCCAGCAGCCCGGGACAGGGGGGAGAGACCCAGTACTTC
NA	NA	TRBJ1-4	TRBV18	CASSPVQDEKLFF	TGTGCCAGCTCACCAGTCCAGGATGAAAAACTGTTTTTT
NA	NA	TRBJ1-2	TRBV7-2	CASSQRVFYGYTF	TGTGCCAGCAGCCAACGAGTATTCTATGGCTACACCTTC
NA	TRBD1	TRBJ1-1	TRBV7-9	CASSKQGAVTEAFF	TGTGCCAGCAGCAAGCAGGGGGCGGTCACTGAAGCTTTCTTT
NA	NA	TRBJ2-2	TRBV15	CATSRGDTGELFF	TGTGCCACCAGCAGAGGAGACACCGGGGAGCTGTTTTTT
few	NA	TRBJ1-2	TRBV2	CASSEGLGRESVYGYTF	TGTGCCAGCAGTGAGGGTCTGGGACGGGAGAGTGTCTATGGCTACACCTTC
NA	NA	TRBJ2-7	TRBV11-3	CASSIPPRNYEQYF	TGTGCCAGCAGCATCCCCCCTAGGAACTACGAGCAGTACTTC
NA	TRBD1	TRBJ1-2	TRBV5-4	CASSFPGTGSGYTF	TGTGCCAGCAGCTTTCCGGGGACAGGGAGCGGCTACACCTTC
NA	TRBD2	TRBJ2-1	TRBV7-2	CASSLVAGEYEQFF	TGTGCCAGCAGCTTAGTGGCGGGGGAGTATGAGCAGTTCTTC
NA	NA	TRBJ1-2	TRBV28	CASSFPSNYGYTF	TGTGCCAGCAGTTTCCCTTCGAACTATGGCTACACCTTC
NA	NA	TRBJ1-5	TRBV6-5	CARDPSAEVNQPQHF	TGTGCCAGAGATCCCTCAGCGGAGGTCAATCAGCCCCAGCATTTT
NA	NA	TRBJ1-5	TRBV6-1	CASSDQGRFGNQPQHF	TGTGCCAGCAGTGACCAGGGGCGGTTCGGCAATCAGCCCCAGCATTTT
NA	TRBD2	TRBJ2-3	TRBV5-4	CASSQETSGGYTDTQYF	TGTGCCAGCAGCCAAGAGACTAGCGGGGGCTACACAGATACGCAGTATTTT